This is a list of T cell receptor beta chains from one sample in a study of T cell responses to AZD1222 COVID-19 vaccine. Sequencing was performed with immunoSEQ multiplex PCR; in TCRdb, only in-frame clones are kept and a portion is missing. The table shows fewer than 30,000 clones, with over 85% occurring only once. The source was peripheral blood, collected on day 0 of AZD1222 vaccination. Every receptor here comes from an adult in good health. The CDR3 runs from the conserved cysteine through the conserved F or W. Fields, in order: clone size, J gene, V gene, D gene, CDR3 protein, CDR3 DNA. A D gene is named only where the DNA matches it firmly. The listing skips clone size in some rows; elsewhere it reads once, few, many or a size class.

abundance: .; j_gene: TRBJ1-2; v_gene: TRBV6-5; d_gene: .; CDR3aa: CASSYSAGGAGYTF; CDR3nt: TGTGCCAGCAGTTACTCGGCGGGTGGTGCCGGCTACACCTTC
abundance: .; j_gene: TRBJ1-2; v_gene: TRBV24-1; d_gene: .; CDR3aa: CATSDLNRNYGYTF; CDR3nt: TGTGCCACCAGTGATTTGAACAGGAACTATGGCTACACCTTC
abundance: .; j_gene: TRBJ2-7; v_gene: TRBV4-3; d_gene: .; CDR3aa: CASSQGNIGHEQYF; CDR3nt: TGCGCCAGCAGCCAAGGAAATATCGGCCACGAGCAGTACTTC
abundance: .; j_gene: TRBJ2-7; v_gene: TRBV4-1; d_gene: TRBD2; CDR3aa: CASSQERGKEAGITYEQYF; CDR3nt: TGCGCCAGCAGCCAAGAAAGGGGTAAGGAAGCGGGGATCACCTACGAGCAGTACTTC
abundance: .; j_gene: TRBJ1-5; v_gene: TRBV27; d_gene: .; CDR3aa: CASSLFGRGDQPQHF; CDR3nt: TGTGCCAGCAGTTTATTCGGACGGGGGGATCAGCCCCAGCATTTT
abundance: .; j_gene: TRBJ2-1; v_gene: TRBV5-1; d_gene: .; CDR3aa: CASSLRDEQFF; CDR3nt: TGCGCCAGCAGCTTAAGGGATGAGCAGTTCTTC
abundance: .; j_gene: TRBJ1-5; v_gene: TRBV5-1; d_gene: .; CDR3aa: CASSFSIQPQHF; CDR3nt: TGCGCCAGCAGCTTCAGTATTCAGCCCCAGCATTTT
abundance: .; j_gene: TRBJ2-7; v_gene: TRBV9; d_gene: .; CDR3aa: CASSGGDSSRPYEQYF; CDR3nt: TGTGCCAGCAGCGGCGGGGACTCCAGTAGGCCCTACGAGCAGTACTTC
abundance: .; j_gene: TRBJ2-1; v_gene: TRBV3-1/TRBV3-2; d_gene: TRBD1; CDR3aa: CASSETPGQGYNEQFF; CDR3nt: TGTGCCAGCAGCGAGACACCGGGACAGGGGTACAATGAGCAGTTCTTC
abundance: .; j_gene: TRBJ2-2; v_gene: TRBV7-9; d_gene: .; CDR3aa: CASRTARSTGTGAGELFF; CDR3nt: TGTGCCAGCAGAACAGCCCGATCTACAGGCACCGGGGCCGGGGAGCTGTTTTTT
abundance: once; j_gene: TRBJ1-1; v_gene: TRBV7-9; d_gene: .; CDR3aa: CASSFGALNTEAFF; CDR3nt: TGTGCCAGCAGCTTCGGAGCTCTGAACACTGAAGCTTTCTTT
abundance: .; j_gene: TRBJ1-2; v_gene: TRBV9; d_gene: .; CDR3aa: CASSVGGDGYGYTF; CDR3nt: TGTGCCAGCAGCGTAGGCGGGGATGGTTACGGCTACACCTTC
abundance: once; j_gene: TRBJ1-1; v_gene: TRBV29-1; d_gene: .; CDR3aa: CSVAPGPKNTEAFF; CDR3nt: TGCAGCGTTGCTCCGGGACCGAAGAACACTGAAGCTTTCTTT
abundance: .; j_gene: TRBJ2-7; v_gene: TRBV4-2; d_gene: .; CDR3aa: CASSEEPVSYEQYF; CDR3nt: TGTGCCAGCAGCGAAGAGCCAGTCTCCTACGAGCAGTACTTC
abundance: .; j_gene: TRBJ2-1; v_gene: TRBV13; d_gene: .; CDR3aa: CASSLQGTNEQFF; CDR3nt: TGTGCCAGCAGCCTACAGGGTACGAATGAGCAGTTCTTC
abundance: .; j_gene: TRBJ1-5; v_gene: TRBV28; d_gene: TRBD1; CDR3aa: CASSYRGRGQPQHF; CDR3nt: TGTGCCAGCAGTTACAGGGGACGGGGTCAGCCCCAGCATTTT
abundance: .; j_gene: TRBJ2-6; v_gene: TRBV7-2; d_gene: .; CDR3aa: CASSLGGGSSGANVLTF; CDR3nt: TGTGCCAGCAGCCTGGGGGGCGGGAGCTCTGGGGCCAACGTCCTGACTTTC
abundance: .; j_gene: TRBJ1-4; v_gene: TRBV5-1; d_gene: .; CDR3aa: CASSLLRGSEKLFF; CDR3nt: TGCGCCAGCAGCTTGTTGCGGGGAAGTGAAAAACTGTTTTTT
abundance: .; j_gene: TRBJ2-1; v_gene: TRBV9; d_gene: .; CDR3aa: CASSAGGPNNEQFF; CDR3nt: TGTGCCAGCAGCGCCGGGGGGCCCAACAATGAGCAGTTCTTC
abundance: .; j_gene: TRBJ1-5; v_gene: TRBV7-8; d_gene: .; CDR3aa: CASSLHGQPQHF; CDR3nt: TGTGCCAGCAGCTTACATGGTCAGCCCCAGCATTTT
abundance: .; j_gene: TRBJ1-2; v_gene: TRBV4-1; d_gene: TRBD1; CDR3aa: CASSHNPGGSNYGYTF; CDR3nt: TGCGCCAGCAGCCATAACCCAGGGGGGTCTAACTATGGCTACACCTTC
abundance: once; j_gene: TRBJ1-1; v_gene: TRBV6-2/TRBV6-3; d_gene: TRBD1; CDR3aa: CASSYQDRVNAEAFF; CDR3nt: TGTGCCAGCAGTTACCAGGACAGGGTAAACGCTGAAGCTTTCTTT
abundance: .; j_gene: TRBJ1-2; v_gene: TRBV11-2; d_gene: .; CDR3aa: CASSLIGFGYTF; CDR3nt: TGTGCCAGCAGCTTAATCGGTTTTGGCTACACCTTC
abundance: few; j_gene: TRBJ2-7; v_gene: TRBV11-2; d_gene: .; CDR3aa: CASSLQTAYEQYF; CDR3nt: TGTGCCAGCAGCTTACAGACGGCCTACGAGCAGTACTTC
abundance: .; j_gene: TRBJ1-1; v_gene: TRBV11-2; d_gene: .; CDR3aa: CASSSRGGTEAFF; CDR3nt: TGTGCCAGCAGCTCCAGGGGCGGCACTGAAGCTTTCTTT
abundance: .; j_gene: TRBJ1-5; v_gene: TRBV11-2; d_gene: .; CDR3aa: CASSPRVGDINQPQHF; CDR3nt: TGTGCCAGCAGCCCCCGGGTCGGAGATATCAATCAGCCCCAGCATTTT
abundance: .; j_gene: TRBJ2-1; v_gene: TRBV19; d_gene: .; CDR3aa: CASSPVGVGSGNEQFF; CDR3nt: TGTGCCAGTAGCCCCGTGGGGGTCGGGTCTGGCAATGAGCAGTTCTTC
abundance: .; j_gene: TRBJ1-4; v_gene: TRBV7-2; d_gene: .; CDR3aa: CASSPQTENEKLFF; CDR3nt: TGTGCCAGCAGCCCACAGACGGAAAATGAAAAACTGTTTTTT
abundance: .; j_gene: TRBJ2-2; v_gene: TRBV9; d_gene: TRBD2; CDR3aa: CASSGPSGTSGSTGELFF; CDR3nt: TGTGCCAGCAGCGGACCTTCAGGGACTAGCGGGAGCACCGGGGAGCTGTTTTTT
abundance: .; j_gene: TRBJ1-2; v_gene: TRBV5-6; d_gene: .; CDR3aa: CASTQGSLGGLIDYGYTF; CDR3nt: TGTGCCAGCACCCAAGGGAGTCTAGGGGGTTTAATTGACTATGGCTACACCTTC
abundance: once; j_gene: TRBJ1-4; v_gene: TRBV9; d_gene: .; CDR3aa: CASSKGHWGEKLFF; CDR3nt: TGTGCCAGCAGCAAGGGACATTGGGGCGAAAAACTGTTTTTT
abundance: .; j_gene: TRBJ2-5; v_gene: TRBV7-2; d_gene: .; CDR3aa: CASSLGGRGETQYF; CDR3nt: TGTGCCAGCAGCTTAGGGGGGCGGGGTGAGACCCAGTACTTC